The entry that follows covers one TCR beta chain sequence. The antigen this receptor binds is unknown. Per-base quality was not reported, and no clone a single base away is much larger than it. The same CDR3 can be traced to other DNA sequences in this sample. The CDR3, from cysteine to phenylalanine, totals 14 residues. The read is trimmed to its CDR3 DNA, 42 bases read in frame from base 1. Trimming leaves V shorter by 4 bases and J shorter by 5 bases, with the junction holding 7 bases beyond the gene matches. CDR1 and CDR2 were assigned from the germline V gene as SGHRS and YFSETQ. The collaborating institutions used their own protocols to collect whole blood in K2EDTA tubes. For TCRbeta analysis, collaborators shipped samples in one of three forms: frozen whole blood, isolated PBMCs, or DNA extracted from either of those sample types. TCRbeta CDR3 regions were amplified from genomic DNA using the immunoSEQ Assay, a bias-controlled multiplex PCR. Per the source publication's procedure: Within the assay, amplification of reference gene primers was used to estimate how many nucleated cells each sample contained. Sequence reads were collapsed and filtered to measure the absolute abundance of every unique TCRbeta CDR3 rearrangement. For each sample, productive Simpson clonality was calculated as the square root of Simpson's diversity index across productive rearrangements. This is the immuneACCESS table as TCRdb keeps it, with only in-frame sequences that have V and J called. A part of the clones is gone; compared with another copy, unresolved V genes explain less than half, and the rest is unexplained. V and J calls and clone size are given by that table; D and trimming were obtained from the DNA. The sample records roughly 48,000 clones, roughly four fifths of which are singletons. Less than 9.5% of the sample lies in the top ten.

The data were taken from a study of blood T cell repertoires in COVID-19 (dated by TCRdb to about 2020). About the investigation overall: Samples from collaborators originated in the United States, Italy and Spain and spanned both the acute and convalescent phases of COVID-19. The samples were drawn from two sources: the first 160 participants of the ongoing ImmuneRACE study, and 1,254 subjects contributed by 6 global collaborators. The prospective study material was composed of cDNA or gDNA derived from T cells, B-cell-depleted T cells, or PBMCs. Subjects who had been exposed to COVID-19, were actively infected with it, or had recovered from it provided the deeply sampled blood TCRbeta repertoires that made up the dataset. Where available, HLA class I and class II types were obtained from metadata supplied by the sample provider rather than from assay-based typing. A de-identified subject ID, COVID-19 status, age in years and sex were almost always included in the sample metadata. A freely available public database, intended as a resource for researchers studying the immune response to SARS-CoV-2, is where the repertoires were released.

Study-level results and caveats: The quantity of clinical and demographic metadata differed by source and by participant and was supplied without curation.

The rearrangement combines TRBV5-1 with TRBJ1-1; TRBD1 fits 8 bases in the junction. Sequences were obtained from peripheral blood. This TCR derives from a man aged 35 to 55 with acute or convalescent COVID-19. The CDR3 amino acid sequence is: CASSPGQGGTEAFF. The DNA sequence reads TGCGCCAGCAGCCCTGGACAGGGAGGGACTGAAGCTTTCTTT.